Below are 12 T cell receptor beta chains sequenced from a single sample in a study of cytomegalovirus exposure and HLA in healthy donors. The PCR employed 60 Vbeta primers together with 13 Jbeta primers. Sequenced by immunoSEQ multiplex PCR; TCRdb stores in-frame clones only, minus some. The sample carries around 110,000 clones, less than 80% recorded once. Sequences were obtained from PBMCs. Every receptor here comes from a middle-aged woman in good health and CMV-seropositive.

This clone has more than one count but fewer than ten. The J gene is TRBJ2-5, the V gene TRBV7-2; TRBD1 aligns across 10 bases. Trimming removed 1 base from V and 5 bases from J; junction bases left unmatched: 13. CDR1 and CDR2 from the germline V gene are SGHTA and FQGNSA. The CDR3 covers 18 residues. The CDR3 DNA follows: TGTGCCAGCAGCTTAGACCCCCCCCGGGACAGGGGCGGCGAGACCCAGTACTTC. It translates to CASSLDPPRDRGGETQYF.

In its sample, this clone was seen once. The chain links TRBV9 to TRBJ2-1, with 9 bases identical to TRBD2. This CDR3 region has 18 residues. Germline CDR1 is SGDLS and CDR2 is YYNGEE. The V gene end was trimmed by 2 bases and the J gene end by 6 bases; junction bases not matched to a gene: 15. CDR3 sequence reads: CASSVQALVSGSGNEQFF. CDR3 DNA sequence: TGTGCCAGCAGCGTTCAAGCCTTAGTTAGCGGGAGCGGCAATGAGCAGTTCTTC.

The chain is built from TRBV18 and TRBJ1-1, with D uncertain. V lost 2 bases and J 2 bases, leaving 12 bases between the germline ends. This CDR3 has 15 residues. The germline V gene has CDR1 KGHSH and CDR2 LQKENI. CDR3 nucleotides: TGTGCCAGCTCACCAACTGGGCACACAAACACTGAAGCTTTCTTT. It translates to CASSPTGHTNTEAFF.

The chain couples TRBV27 to TRBJ2-5; D possibly corresponds to TRBD2 (7 bases). The DNA end is a closer match to TRBJ2-7, so the J assignment may be wrong. Germline-derived CDR1 and CDR2 are MNHEY and SMNVEV (reference sequence). CDR3 length: 15 residues. This chain's CDR3 is CASSPATEGGDEQYF. For the CDR3, the DNA is TGTGCCAGCAGTCCGGCAACAGAGGGGGGGGACGAGCAGTACTTC.

This clone has just one count. This chain links TRBV7-9 with TRBJ1-2; D is unresolved. Trimming took off 5 bases at V and 6 bases at J, with 7 bases between the two ends. CDR3 length: 11 residues. The germline V gene has CDR1 SEHNR and CDR2 FQNEAQ (reference sequence). The CDR3 DNA reads as TGTGCCAGCAGCGAGACTGATGGCTACACCTTC. It is translated as CASSETDGYTF.

The chain joins TRBV5-1 to TRBJ2-3, with 7 bases lining up with TRBD2. Germline trimming cut 3 bases from V and 3 bases from J; bases unmatched to any gene: 7. Per the germline V gene, CDR1 is SGHRS and CDR2 is YFSETQ. This CDR3 has 15 residues. As DNA, the CDR3 is TGCGCCAGCAGCTCGCGTCTAGCGGAGACAGATACGCAGTATTTT. Translation gives CASSSRLAETDTQYF. The full variable domain, with the rest looked up from reference TRBV5-1 and TRBJ2-3, is KAGVTQTPRYLIKTRGQQVTLSCSPISGHRSVSWYQQTPGQGLQFLFEYFSETQRNKGNFPGRFSGRQFSNSRSEMNVSTLELGDSALYLCASSSRLAETDTQYFGPGTRLTVL.

The V call is TRBV25-1, the J call TRBJ2-3, with D possibly matching TRBD1 (5 bases). V gave up 0 bases and J gave up 2 bases, with 9 bases separating them. The CDR3 extends over 15 amino acids. CDR1 is MGHDK, CDR2 SYGVNS, per germline. CDR3 sequence reads: CASSEYRAFTDTQYF. CDR3 nucleotide sequence: TGTGCCAGCAGTGAATACAGGGCTTTCACAGATACGCAGTATTTT.

The chain joins TRBV2 to TRBJ2-1; TRBD1 matches 9 bases. V shed 6 bases, J shed 8 bases, and the junction held 5 bases outside the gene matches. This CDR3 has 13 residues. Germline CDR1 and CDR2: SNHLY and FYNNEI. This CDR3 is CASSRDRVYEQFF. DNA of the CDR3: TGTGCCAGCAGCCGGGACAGGGTCTATGAGCAGTTCTTC.

V and J are TRBV6-5 and TRBJ2-2; TRBD1 matches at 8 bases. The CDR3 is made up of 13 amino acids. The germline CDR1 and CDR2 sequences are MNHEY and SVGAGI. The trim removed 6 bases at V and 6 bases at J, leaving 3 bases unmatched. CDR3 nucleotides: TGTGCCAGCAGCAAACAGGGGGCCGGGGAGCTGTTTTTT. Its translation is CASSKQGAGELFF.

J is TRBJ2-3 and V is TRBV27; D is uncertain. Trimming shortened V by 1 base and J by 6 bases, and 8 bases separated the two germline ends. Germline V gene sequence: CDR1 MNHEY, CDR2 SMNVEV (reference sequence). This CDR3 is built from 13 residues. This CDR3 reads CASSLFLQDTQYF. Here the CDR3 DNA reads TGTGCCAGCAGTTTATTCCTCCAGGATACGCAGTATTTT.

V is TRBV18 and J is TRBJ1-2, with 8 bases that match TRBD1. V shed 3 bases and J 6 bases; nucleotides not matched to a gene: 6. Germline V CDR1 and CDR2: KGHSH, LQKENI. CDR3 size: 14 residues. The CDR3 bases are TGTGCCAGCTCACCGACGACAGGGGTGAATGGCTACACCTTC. This gives the protein CASSPTTGVNGYTF.

The sample holds a few counts of this clone. J is TRBJ2-7 and V is TRBV11-2, with 8 bases lining up with TRBD1. CDR3 length equals 15 residues. The V gene's germline CDR1 is SGHAT and CDR2 FQNNGV. The ends lost 6 bases at V and 3 bases at J; junction bases unmatched: 10. The CDR3 reads CASSVTRGRDYEQYF. The CDR3 nucleotides read TGTGCCAGCAGTGTTACCAGGGGGCGAGACTACGAGCAGTACTTC. Based on the CDR3 plus reference TRBV11-2 and TRBJ2-7, the full variable domain is EAGVAQSPRYKIIEKRQSVAFWCNPISGHATLYWYQQILGQGPKLLIQFQNNGVVDDSQLPKDRFSAERLKGVDSTLKIQPAKLEDSAVYLCASSVTRGRDYEQYFGPGTRLTVT.